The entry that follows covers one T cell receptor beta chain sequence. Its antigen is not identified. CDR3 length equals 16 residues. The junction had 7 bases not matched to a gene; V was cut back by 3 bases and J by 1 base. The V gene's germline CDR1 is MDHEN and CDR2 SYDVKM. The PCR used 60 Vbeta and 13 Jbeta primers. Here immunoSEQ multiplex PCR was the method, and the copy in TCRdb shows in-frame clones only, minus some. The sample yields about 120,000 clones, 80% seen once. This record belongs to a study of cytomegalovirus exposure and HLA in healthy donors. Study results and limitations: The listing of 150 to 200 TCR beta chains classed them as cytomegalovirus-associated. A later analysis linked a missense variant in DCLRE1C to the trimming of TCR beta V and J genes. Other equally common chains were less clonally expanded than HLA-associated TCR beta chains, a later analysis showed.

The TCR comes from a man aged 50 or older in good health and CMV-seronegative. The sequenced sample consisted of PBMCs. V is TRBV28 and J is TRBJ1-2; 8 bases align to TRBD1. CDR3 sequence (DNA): TGTGCCAGCAGTTTTAGGGCCAGGGGGCTTAACTATGGCTACACCTTC. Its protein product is CASSFRARGLNYGYTF.